This entry describes one T cell receptor (beta chain). These data come from a study of T cell responses to AZD1222 COVID-19 vaccine. The CDR3 consists of 15 residues. Germline-derived CDR1 and CDR2 are WNHNN and SYGVQD (reference sequence). Trimming took 2 bases from V and 0 from J, leaving 7 bases between them. Clones were sequenced by immunoSEQ multiplex PCR, and TCRdb holds only the in-frame ones, with some missing. The table has around 130,000 clones, around 90% seen once. This sequence joins TRBV10-1 and TRBJ1-4; D is perhaps TRBD1 (5 bases). This TCR was sampled from an adult in good health. Sequencing used peripheral blood, obtained on day 0 of AZD1222 vaccination. CDR3 bases: TGCGCCAGCAGTGAGGGAGGGGCAACTAATGAAAAACTGTTTTTT. Translating it yields CASSEGGATNEKLFF.